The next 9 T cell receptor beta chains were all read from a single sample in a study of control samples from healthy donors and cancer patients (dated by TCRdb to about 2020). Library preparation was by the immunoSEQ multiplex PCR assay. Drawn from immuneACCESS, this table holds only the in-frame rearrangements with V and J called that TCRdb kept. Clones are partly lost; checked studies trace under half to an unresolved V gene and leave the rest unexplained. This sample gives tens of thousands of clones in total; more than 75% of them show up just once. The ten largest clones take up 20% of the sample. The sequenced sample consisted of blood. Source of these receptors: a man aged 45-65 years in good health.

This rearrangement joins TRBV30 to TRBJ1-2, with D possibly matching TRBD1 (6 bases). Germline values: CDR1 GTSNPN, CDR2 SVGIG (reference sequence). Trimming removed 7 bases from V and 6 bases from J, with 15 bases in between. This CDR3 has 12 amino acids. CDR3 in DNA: TGTGCCTCCTCGAACAGGGAAGATGGCTACACCTTC. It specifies CASSNREDGYTF.

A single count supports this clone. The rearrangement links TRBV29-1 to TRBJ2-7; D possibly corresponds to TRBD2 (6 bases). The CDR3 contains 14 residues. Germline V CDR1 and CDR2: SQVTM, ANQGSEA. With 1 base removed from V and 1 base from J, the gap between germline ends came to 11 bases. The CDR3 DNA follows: TGCAGCGTTGAAGGCGGAGGGATTTCCTACGAGCAGTACTTC. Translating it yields CSVEGGGISYEQYF.

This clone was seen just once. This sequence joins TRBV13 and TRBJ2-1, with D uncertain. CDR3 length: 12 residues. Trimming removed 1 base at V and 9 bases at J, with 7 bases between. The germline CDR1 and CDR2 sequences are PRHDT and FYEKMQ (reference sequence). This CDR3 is CASSLAATEQFF. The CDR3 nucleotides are TGTGCCAGCAGCTTAGCGGCTACTGAGCAGTTCTTC.

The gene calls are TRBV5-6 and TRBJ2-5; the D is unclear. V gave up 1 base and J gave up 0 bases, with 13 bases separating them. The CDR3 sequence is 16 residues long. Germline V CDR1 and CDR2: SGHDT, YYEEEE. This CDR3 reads CASSLKVGAYQETQYF. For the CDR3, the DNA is TGTGCCAGCAGCTTGAAAGTTGGAGCGTACCAAGAGACCCAGTACTTC.

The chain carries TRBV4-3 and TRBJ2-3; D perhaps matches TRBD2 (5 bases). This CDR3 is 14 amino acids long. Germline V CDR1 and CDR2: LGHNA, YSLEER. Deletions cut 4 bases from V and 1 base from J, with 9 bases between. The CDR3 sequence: CASSPGLGTDTQYF. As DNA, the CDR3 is TGCGCCAGCAGCCCTGGACTTGGCACAGATACGCAGTATTTT.

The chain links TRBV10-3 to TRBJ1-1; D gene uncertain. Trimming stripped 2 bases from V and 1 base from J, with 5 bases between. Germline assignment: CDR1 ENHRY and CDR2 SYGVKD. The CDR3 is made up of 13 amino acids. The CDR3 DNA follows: TGTGCCATCAGTGAGGCGGGGAACACTGAAGCTTTCTTT. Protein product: CAISEAGNTEAFF.

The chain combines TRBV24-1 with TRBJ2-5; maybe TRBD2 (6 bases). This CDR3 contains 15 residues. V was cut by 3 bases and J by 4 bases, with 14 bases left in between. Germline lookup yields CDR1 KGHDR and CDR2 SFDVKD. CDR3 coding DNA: TGTGCCACCAGTGATGCCGCGGGGACGGGAGAGACCCAGTACTTC. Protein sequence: CATSDAAGTGETQYF.

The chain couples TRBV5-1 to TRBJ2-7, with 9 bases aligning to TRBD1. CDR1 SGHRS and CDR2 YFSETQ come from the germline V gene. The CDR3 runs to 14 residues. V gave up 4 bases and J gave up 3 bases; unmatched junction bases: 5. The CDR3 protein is CASSLGQGLYEQYV. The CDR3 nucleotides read TGCGCCAGCAGCCTAGGACAGGGGCTCTACGAGCAGTACGTC.

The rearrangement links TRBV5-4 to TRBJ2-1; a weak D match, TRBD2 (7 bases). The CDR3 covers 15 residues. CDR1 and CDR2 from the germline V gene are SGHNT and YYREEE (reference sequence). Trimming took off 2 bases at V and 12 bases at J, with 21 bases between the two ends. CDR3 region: CASSLGLAVEGGQFF. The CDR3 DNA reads TGTGCCAGCAGCTTAGGCCTAGCGGTTGAGGGGGGGCAGTTCTTC.